This T cell receptor beta chain came from a study of blood T cell repertoires in COVID-19. Study background: T cells, B-cell-depleted T cells, or PBMCs supplied cDNA or gDNA.

Trimming took off 2 bases at V and 6 bases at J, with 12 bases between the two ends. Germline CDR1 SGHTA, CDR2 FQGNSA. The CDR3 runs to 14 residues. TCRdb's copy holds only in-frame clones and misses some; the assay was immunoSEQ multiplex PCR. Counted here are roughly 110,000 clones, about 80% occurring once; the ten biggest clones make up 13% to 15%. The J gene is TRBJ2-3, the V gene TRBV7-2, with a tentative D call TRBD2 (5 bases). The sample comprised peripheral blood. This clonotype was obtained from a woman aged 55-69 years with acute or convalescent COVID-19. The CDR3 nucleotides read TGTGCCAGCAGCTTAAAAAGCGGCGGGGATACGCAGTATTTT. It yields the protein CASSLKSGGDTQYF.